Shown below are 26 T cell receptor beta chains from a single sample sequenced in a study of cytomegalovirus exposure and HLA in healthy donors. The study ran its PCR with 60 Vbeta and 13 Jbeta primers. Profiled with immunoSEQ multiplex PCR; TCRdb holds only in-frame clones, not every one. The data contain 85,000 to 95,000 clones, roughly three fifths of them singletons. Sequencing was performed on PBMCs. All receptors come from a woman aged 30 to 39 in good health and CMV-seronegative.

The chain employs TRBV4-1 and TRBJ2-2; D is unclear. Germline V gene sequence: CDR1 MGHRA, CDR2 YSYEKL. The CDR3 totals 15 residues. V lost 0 bases to trimming and J lost 7 bases, with 12 bases between them. The DNA for the CDR3 is TGCGCCAGCAGCCAAGAGCGTTTTGGTTTCGGGGAGCTGTTTTTT. It codes for CASSQERFGFGELFF.

The chain has TRBV7-2 and TRBJ2-1, with a weak D call TRBD1 (5 bases). Trimming took off 5 bases at V and 1 base at J, with 12 bases between the two ends. From germline, CDR1 is SGHTA and CDR2 FQGNSA. The CDR3 is made up of 15 amino acids. CDR3 nucleotides: TGTGCCAGCAGCCCAGGGCAGGCATCCTACAATGAGCAGTTCTTC. Its protein product is CASSPGQASYNEQFF.

The rearrangement uses TRBV7-9 and TRBJ1-1; a weak D match, TRBD1 (6 bases). This CDR3 has 14 amino acids. The V end lost 5 bases, the J end lost 1 base, and 11 bases lay between the germline ends. CDR1 and CDR2 (germline): SEHNR, FQNEAQ (reference sequence). In DNA form, the CDR3 reads TGTGCCAGCAGCCCCGGACAGACGAACACTGAAGCTTTCTTT. It yields the protein CASSPGQTNTEAFF.

The chain is built from TRBV7-2 and TRBJ2-7; no firm D call. From germline, CDR1 is SGHTA and CDR2 FQGNSA. Trimming shortened V by 2 bases and J by 3 bases, and 11 bases separated the two germline ends. The CDR3 is made up of 14 amino acids. In DNA form, the CDR3 reads TGTGCCAGCAGCTTACACTTCCAAAGCTACGAGCAGTACTTC. Its translation is CASSLHFQSYEQYF.

The CDR3 nucleotides are TGTGCCAGCTCGGTCCGAGATACGCAGTATTTT. Amino acid sequence: CASSVRDTQYF. V gene TRBV6-6 combines with J gene TRBJ2-3; D is ambiguous. The V and J ends lost 8 bases and 5 bases respectively, with 8 bases between them. Germline V gene lookup returns CDR1 MNHNY and CDR2 SVGAGI (reference sequence). This CDR3 spans 11 amino acids.

In this sample, this clone turned up a few times. V is TRBV6-6 and J is TRBJ2-7, with a weak D call TRBD2 (5 bases). The length of the CDR3 is 13 residues. Trimming removed 10 bases at V and 2 bases at J, with 15 bases between. Germline V gives CDR1 MNHNY, CDR2 SVGAGI (reference sequence). The CDR3 region is CATLGSGAYEQYF. The CDR3, as DNA: TGTGCCACGCTAGGGAGCGGTGCCTACGAGCAGTACTTC.

The chain links TRBV6-5 to TRBJ2-7; D perhaps matches TRBD1 (6 bases). Trimming left V 0 bases short and J 4 bases short, with 10 bases between. The CDR3 runs to 14 residues. The germline V gene has CDR1 MNHEY and CDR2 SVGAGI. In nucleotides, the CDR3 is TGTGCCAGCAGTTACTCGGGGACACCTTACGAGCAGTACTTC. This encodes CASSYSGTPYEQYF.

CDR3 protein: CASSSRTGTVYGYTF. CDR3 nucleotide sequence: TGTGCCAGCAGTTCTCGGACAGGGACCGTCTATGGCTACACCTTC. The rearrangement uses TRBV27 and TRBJ1-2, with TRBD1 matching 8 bases. With V trimmed by 4 bases and J by 4 bases, 8 bases remained unmatched. The CDR3 contains 15 residues. Germline assignment: CDR1 MNHEY and CDR2 SMNVEV (reference sequence).

The chain combines TRBV7-2 with TRBJ2-7; 11 nucleotides line up with TRBD2. The CDR3 has 16 residues. Germline CDR1 is SGHTA and CDR2 is FQGNSA. Trimming took 5 bases from V and 2 from J; bases not matched to a gene: 8. CDR3 DNA: TGTGCCAGCAGCCTCACGACTAGCGGGACCCCCTACGAGCAGTACTTC. Protein product: CASSLTTSGTPYEQYF.

Turning to this clone: The identical CDR3 is also encoded by other nucleotide sequences in the sample. J is TRBJ2-7 and V is TRBV7-2; no firm D call. Germline assignment: CDR1 SGHTA and CDR2 FQGNSA. CDR3 size: 11 residues. V was shortened by 4 bases and J by 3 bases, with 4 bases between the two germline ends. CDR3 in DNA: TGTGCCAGCAGCTCCAACTACGAGCAGTACTTC. Translated, it gives CASSSNYEQYF.

This chain joins TRBV7-2 and TRBJ2-2; D is uncertain. The CDR3 is 15 amino acids. The germline gives CDR1 SGHTA, CDR2 FQGNSA. The V gene lost 5 bases and the J gene lost 4 bases, with 14 bases spanning the gap. The CDR3 coding sequence is TGTGCCAGCAGCGTAGGCGGCTCGGGCACCGGGGAGCTGTTTTTT. Residues: CASSVGGSGTGELFF.

This chain links TRBV5-1 with TRBJ1-2, with D hard to call. Trimming removed 7 bases from V and 3 bases from J, with 13 bases in between. Germline CDR1 SGHRS, CDR2 YFSETQ. This CDR3 comprises 13 residues. The CDR3 here is CASSPWQDYGYTF. The DNA of the CDR3 is TGCGCCAGCTCACCCTGGCAAGACTATGGCTACACCTTC.

The chain couples TRBV27 to TRBJ2-5, with a weak D call TRBD1 (6 bases). CDR3 length: 16 amino acids. Trimming stripped 2 bases from V and 9 bases from J, with 22 bases between. Per the germline V gene, CDR1 is MNHEY and CDR2 is SMNVEV (reference sequence). The CDR3 protein is CASSLRRMGTPFAQYF. The CDR3 DNA follows: TGTGCCAGCAGTTTACGGCGCATGGGGACACCCTTCGCCCAGTACTTC.

The chain uses TRBV10-2 and TRBJ2-7; TRBD1 aligns across 8 bases. Germline V gene data show CDR1 as WSHSY and CDR2 as SAAADI. This CDR3 spans 11 amino acids. Trimming at V came to 8 bases and at J to 4 bases, leaving 1 base not matched to a gene. CDR3 sequence: CASGQGYEQYF. CDR3 DNA: TGCGCCAGCGGACAGGGTTACGAGCAGTACTTC.

J is TRBJ1-2 and V is TRBV5-4; D is unresolved. Germline V CDR1 and CDR2: SGHNT, YYREEE (reference sequence). The CDR3 extends over 13 amino acids. Trimming took 1 base from V and 7 from J, leaving 11 bases between them. CDR3 sequence reads: CASSLKGGIGYTF. CDR3 sequence (DNA): TGTGCCAGCAGCTTGAAGGGCGGGATTGGCTACACCTTC. Based on the CDR3 plus reference TRBV5-4 and TRBJ1-2, the full variable domain is ETGVTQSPTHLIKTRGQQVTLRCSSQSGHNTVSWYQQALGQGPQFIFQYYREEENGRGNFPPRFSGLQFPNYSSELNVNALELDDSALYLCASSLKGGIGYTFGSGTRLTVV.

This clone occurred a few times. This chain links TRBV6-5 with TRBJ2-1; tentative D call: TRBD1 (6 bases). The germline V gene encodes CDR1 MNHEY and CDR2 SVGAGI. Trimming took 7 bases from V and 7 from J, leaving 17 bases between them. The CDR3 length is 14 residues. As DNA, the CDR3 is TGTGCCAGCAACTCGCTAGGGGGTTTTAATGAGCAGTTCTTC. It yields the protein CASNSLGGFNEQFF.

This clone was found a few times. The rearrangement joins TRBV10-3 to TRBJ1-1; 9 nucleotides align to TRBD1. CDR1 is ENHRY, CDR2 SYGVKD, per germline. V lost 8 bases and J lost 11; bases outside the gene matches: 9. The CDR3 totals 12 residues. CDR3 in DNA: TGTGCCATCGGGGAAACAGGGGGCTTGGCTTTCTTT. Its protein is CAIGETGGLAFF.

The chain couples TRBV7-6 to TRBJ2-1; 7 nucleotides align to TRBD2. This CDR3 has 13 residues. Trimming cost V 2 bases and J 9 bases; bases outside gene matches: 4. Germline CDR1 SGHVS, CDR2 FNYEAQ. The CDR3 here is CASSLRRESEQFF. CDR3 nucleotide sequence: TGTGCCAGCAGCTTAAGGCGGGAGTCTGAGCAGTTCTTC.

The CDR3: CASSQSLAGGYTDTQYF. The CDR3 nucleotides are TGTGCCAGCAGCCAATCTCTAGCGGGAGGATACACAGATACGCAGTATTTT. The J gene is TRBJ2-3, the V gene TRBV4-2, with 11 bases identical to TRBD2. Germline CDR1 LGHNA, CDR2 YNFKEQ. The CDR3 totals 17 residues. Trimming took 2 bases from V and 2 from J; bases not matched to a gene: 6.

V usage is TRBV5-8 and J usage is TRBJ1-3; D not certain. Per germline, CDR1 SGHTS and CDR2 YDEGEE. V dropped 0 bases and J dropped 0 bases, with 7 bases sitting between them. The CDR3 has 15 amino acids. The CDR3 nucleotides are TGTGCCAGCAGCTTGGGGAGATCCTCTGGAAACACCATATATTTT. Translation: CASSLGRSSGNTIYF.

The rearrangement joins TRBV10-3 to TRBJ1-4; maybe TRBD1 (6 bases). The CDR3 runs to 14 residues. Per germline, CDR1 ENHRY and CDR2 SYGVKD. V dropped 0 bases and J dropped 13 bases, with 15 bases sitting between them. CDR3 DNA: TGTGCCATCAGTGAGTCGACAGGTTTTGGGATACTGTTTTTT. This codes for CAISESTGFGILFF.

V usage is TRBV27 and J usage is TRBJ2-5, with a possible D match to TRBD2 (5 bases). V lost 5 bases and J lost 4, with 20 bases in between. Germline V gene data show CDR1 as MNHEY and CDR2 as SMNVEV (reference sequence). The CDR3 runs 16 residues. The CDR3 spells CASSPGGSKERETQYF. The CDR3, as DNA: TGTGCCAGCAGTCCCGGAGGCTCGAAAGAGCGAGAGACCCAGTACTTC.

The chain employs TRBV4-1 and TRBJ2-5; 9 bases agree with TRBD1. Per the germline V gene, CDR1 is MGHRA and CDR2 is YSYEKL. This CDR3 is built from 14 residues. The trim removed 7 bases at V and 5 bases at J, leaving 8 bases unmatched. CDR3 sequence reads: CASKRTGAVETQYF. The CDR3, as DNA: TGCGCCAGCAAAAGGACAGGGGCGGTCGAGACCCAGTACTTC.

V gene TRBV30 combines with J gene TRBJ2-3; D is ambiguous. Germline lookup yields CDR1 GTSNPN and CDR2 SVGIG (reference sequence). The V and J ends lost 2 bases and 6 bases respectively, with 9 bases between them. The CDR3 covers 12 residues. The CDR3 DNA reads as TGTGCCTGGAGTATCGGCAGGGATACGCAGTATTTT. This encodes CAWSIGRDTQYF.

This clone appeared a few times. CDR3 sequence reads: CASSGGRPVGREQYF. In DNA, the CDR3 is TGTGCCAGCAGCGGGGGCCGGCCTGTCGGGCGCGAGCAGTACTTC. This chain connects TRBV7-2 to TRBJ2-7, with a weak D call TRBD1 (6 bases). V gave up 5 bases and J gave up 6 bases, with 20 bases separating them. This CDR3 region has 15 residues. CDR1 is SGHTA, CDR2 FQGNSA, per germline.

This sequence joins TRBV7-2 and TRBJ2-1; 15 bases are a match to TRBD2. The CDR3 runs to 14 residues. Unmatched junction bases numbered 7, after V lost 5 bases and J lost 14 bases. The germline V gene has CDR1 SGHTA and CDR2 FQGNSA. The CDR3 region has the DNA TGTGCCAGCAGCCCCGGGACTAGCGGGAGGTCAGAGTTCTTC. Residues: CASSPGTSGRSEFF.